This T cell receptor beta chain is from a study of tumor-infiltrating lymphocytes in oesophageal squamous cell carcinoma. TCRdb redid the calling of the PCR reads with MiXCR, one entry per CDR3 protein. The repertoire consists of approximately 13,000 distinct CDR3 sequences, with 54% occurring once and the leading ten covering about a third. The CDR3 sequence is 15 residues long. Looked up from germline, CDR1 is MNHNS and CDR2 is SASEGT. This TCR was sampled from a male donor with esophageal squamous cell carcinoma. V gene TRBV6-1 combines with J gene TRBJ2-7; 7 bases fit TRBD1. The DNA end lines up better with TRBJ1-2; the J call may be wrong. The sequenced sample consisted of esophageal tumor tissue. In nucleotides, the CDR3 is TGTGCCAGCAGTCTTGAGTTCGGGACAGCCTATGGCTACACCTTC. It codes for CASSLEFGTAYGYTF.